The 31 T cell receptor beta chains presented below share a single source sample, sequenced in a study of beta chain features in type 1 diabetes. The isolated RNA, all of it, was reverse transcribed, so expressed TCRB transcripts were what got sequenced. Here immunoSEQ multiplex PCR was the method, and the copy in TCRdb shows in-frame clones only, minus some. Of fewer than 200,000 clones detected, around 8% appear once; the ten largest clones hold 0.55% to 0.65%. Sequencing used central memory CD4+ T cells from blood. The receptors come from a man younger than 35 in good health.

The genes are TRBV9 and TRBJ2-1; tentative D call: TRBD2 (5 bases). Germline V gene data show CDR1 as SGDLS and CDR2 as YYNGEE. The CDR3 spans 15 residues. Trimming stripped 1 base from V and 6 bases from J, with 14 bases between. The CDR3 DNA reads as TGTGCCAGCAGCGTAATGACGGGGTATGGCAATGAGCAGTTCTTC. This translates into CASSVMTGYGNEQFF.

The CDR3 DNA is TGTGCCAGCAGTGGGTCGGACAGTATGAATCAGCCCCAGCATTTT. Translation gives CASSGSDSMNQPQHF. This chain links TRBV28 with TRBJ1-5; tentative D call: TRBD1 (6 bases). This CDR3 has 15 residues. Trimming cost V 5 bases and J 4 bases, with 15 bases left between them. Germline CDR1 reads MDHEN; CDR2 reads SYDVKM.

This clone was recorded many times. The chain carries TRBV30 and TRBJ1-4; D remains unclear. Trimming cost V 2 bases and J 0 bases, with 10 bases left between them. The CDR3 spans 15 residues. CDR1 GTSNPN and CDR2 SVGIG come from the germline V gene (reference sequence). This CDR3 is CAWSPKLTTNEKLFF. The CDR3, as DNA: TGTGCCTGGAGTCCAAAGCTGACAACTAATGAAAAACTGTTTTTT.

J is TRBJ1-2 and V is TRBV14; 10 nucleotides line up with TRBD1. J was trimmed by 4 bases and V by 4 bases; bases with no gene match: 6. CDR1 is SGHDN and CDR2 is FVKESK in the germline V gene. The CDR3 contains 15 residues. The CDR3 here is CASSRPGQGIYGYTF. In nucleotides, the CDR3 is TGTGCCAGCAGCCGACCGGGACAGGGGATCTATGGCTACACCTTC.

This clone was recorded a few times. CDR3 amino acids: CASSLDPGQETQYF. The CDR3 DNA follows: TGTGCCAGCAGCTTAGATCCAGGCCAAGAGACCCAGTACTTC. The V gene is TRBV7-2, the J gene TRBJ2-5; D uncertain. The germline CDR1 and CDR2 sequences are SGHTA and FQGNSA. V lost 1 base and J lost 1, with 7 bases in between. There are 14 residues in the CDR3.

The chain carries TRBV7-2 and TRBJ2-7; D may be TRBD1 (6 bases). This CDR3 has 18 amino acids. Germline values: CDR1 SGHTA, CDR2 FQGNSA. V lost 0 bases and J 7 bases, leaving 25 bases between the germline ends. CDR3 nucleotide sequence: TGTGCCAGCAGCTTAGCTCCCCCGGGGCAGTCCCGTCAGGGGGAGCAGTACTTC. This sequence encodes CASSLAPPGQSRQGEQYF.

This clone was recorded once. The chain employs TRBV5-8 and TRBJ1-5, with D uncertain. The CDR3 extends over 13 amino acids. Per the germline V gene, CDR1 is SGHTS and CDR2 is YDEGEE. The ends were cut back, 3 bases at V and 7 bases at J, with 11 bases in the middle. The CDR3 spells CASSSGSGQPQHF. The CDR3 coding sequence is TGTGCCAGCAGCTCTGGCTCAGGACAGCCCCAGCATTTT.

This clone was seen a few times. The chain employs TRBV2 and TRBJ1-6; D is undetermined. Germline CDR1 SNHLY, CDR2 FYNNEI. This CDR3 comprises 13 residues. Trimming stripped 7 bases from V and 9 bases from J, with 13 bases between. The DNA of the CDR3 is TGTGCCAGCAAGGGAGAAGGGCCTTCACCCCTCCACTTT. Translating it yields CASKGEGPSPLHF.

This clone was counted a few times. V and J are TRBV29-1 and TRBJ1-1; no firm D call. Germline lookup yields CDR1 SQVTM and CDR2 ANQGSEA. The CDR3 has 13 residues. V lost 5 bases, J lost 1 base, and 11 bases lay in between. The CDR3 region is CSVSDDKNTEAFF. The CDR3 region has the DNA TGCAGCGTTTCCGACGACAAGAACACTGAAGCTTTCTTT.

The CDR3 protein is CASSLGWRGGDTQYF. The DNA of the CDR3 is TGTGCCAGCAGCTTAGGATGGCGGGGCGGAGATACGCAGTATTTT. The chain recombines TRBV11-2 with TRBJ2-3; possibly TRBD2 for D (6 bases). V was cut by 1 base and J by 5 bases, with 13 bases left in between. Germline CDR1 and CDR2: SGHAT and FQNNGV. This CDR3 comprises 15 residues.

V usage is TRBV9 and J usage is TRBJ2-4, with D maybe TRBD2 (5 bases). CDR1 SGDLS and CDR2 YYNGEE come from the germline V gene. V dropped 6 bases and J dropped 2 bases, with 15 bases sitting between them. CDR3 size: 15 residues. Written as DNA, the CDR3 is TGTGCCAGCACCACCTACGGGGATACCAAAAACATTCAGTACTTC. Protein product: CASTTYGDTKNIQYF.

The chain couples TRBV9 to TRBJ2-5; tentative D call: TRBD2 (6 bases). The germline V gene encodes CDR1 SGDLS and CDR2 YYNGEE. The CDR3 has 13 residues. Trimming cost V 2 bases and J 4 bases, with 9 bases left between them. CDR3 DNA sequence: TGTGCCAGCAGCGTTGGAGCGGGAGAGACCCAGTACTTC. Protein product: CASSVGAGETQYF.

This clone was observed a few times. CDR3 sequence reads: CSVLNYRDRALNEQYF. The CDR3 bases are TGCAGCGTCCTAAACTACCGGGACAGGGCATTGAATGAGCAGTACTTC. The V call is TRBV29-1, the J call TRBJ2-7, with 9 bases matching TRBD1. The length of the CDR3 is 16 residues. V shed 6 bases, J shed 7 bases, and the junction held 19 bases outside the gene matches. Looked up from germline, CDR1 is SQVTM and CDR2 is ANQGSEA.

This clone occurred a few times. The chain employs TRBV5-4 and TRBJ2-7; 9 bases match TRBD1. The junction had 13 bases not matched to a gene; V was cut back by 0 bases and J by 9 bases. This CDR3 comprises 16 residues. Per germline, CDR1 SGHNT and CDR2 YYREEE (reference sequence). The CDR3 DNA reads as TGTGCCAGCAGCTTGGGTTCCGGAACAGGGGGCCTGGGGCAGTACTTC. As protein: CASSLGSGTGGLGQYF.

This clone turned up a few times. This chain joins TRBV11-2 and TRBJ2-1, with TRBD2 matching 8 bases. Germline values: CDR1 SGHAT, CDR2 FQNNGV. V lost 4 bases to trimming and J lost 5 bases; unmatched junction nucleotides: 7. This CDR3 spans 15 amino acids. Here the CDR3 reads CASSSVIAGHNEQFF. The CDR3 DNA sequence: TGTGCCAGCAGCTCCGTTATAGCGGGGCACAATGAGCAGTTCTTC.

The sample holds a few counts of this clone. The rearrangement links TRBV9 to TRBJ2-3; TRBD1 matches 7 bases. CDR3 size: 14 residues. Germline CDR1 SGDLS, CDR2 YYNGEE. V shed 4 bases, J shed 5 bases, and the junction held 7 bases outside the gene matches. The CDR3 nucleotides are TGTGCCAGCAGCACCACCGGGACAGTAGATACGCAGTATTTT. Its protein product is CASSTTGTVDTQYF. The full variable domain, with the rest looked up from reference TRBV9 and TRBJ2-3, is DSGVTQTPKHLITATGQRVTLRCSPRSGDLSVYWYQQSLDQGLQFLIQYYNGEERAKGNILERFSAQQFPDLHSELNLSSLELGDSALYFCASSTTGTVDTQYFGPGTRLTVL.

This clone was counted only a few times. The chain joins TRBV7-2 to TRBJ2-5; no reliable D call. Trimming pared 5 bases from V and 3 bases from J, leaving 7 bases between. The CDR3 spans 12 residues. CDR1 is SGHTA, CDR2 FQGNSA, per germline. CDR3 sequence (DNA): TGTGCCAGCAGCGGGCAAGAAGAGACCCAGTACTTC. Encoded protein: CASSGQEETQYF. Combining the CDR3 with reference TRBV7-2 and TRBJ2-5 gives the whole variable domain GAGVSQSPSNKVTEKGKDVELRCDPISGHTALYWYRQSLGQGLEFLIYFQGNSAPDKSGLPSDRFSAERTGGSVSTLTIQRTQQEDSAVYLCASSGQEETQYFGPGTRLLVL.

V gene TRBV28 combines with J gene TRBJ2-1, with 8 bases that match TRBD2. Looked up from germline, CDR1 is MDHEN and CDR2 is SYDVKM. Trimming at V came to 8 bases and at J to 9 bases, leaving 12 bases not matched to a gene. The CDR3 totals 14 residues. CDR3 protein: CASALLAGFSEQFF. The DNA of the CDR3 is TGTGCCAGCGCCCTCCTAGCGGGCTTTAGTGAGCAGTTCTTC.

This clone came up many times. V gene TRBV5-4 combines with J gene TRBJ2-1; tentative D call: TRBD1 (5 bases). CDR1 and CDR2 from the germline V gene are SGHNT and YYREEE (reference sequence). This CDR3 is built from 14 residues. V lost 4 bases to trimming and J lost 10 bases, with 18 bases between them. The CDR3 spells CASSPPDRLAEQFF. CDR3 DNA: TGTGCCAGCAGCCCCCCCGACAGACTCGCAGAGCAGTTCTTC.

V is TRBV7-2 and J is TRBJ2-3; 8 bases are a match to TRBD1. The germline gives CDR1 SGHTA, CDR2 FQGNSA. The ends lost 5 bases at V and 6 bases at J; junction bases unmatched: 10. CDR3 size: 15 residues. For the CDR3, the DNA is TGTGCCAGCAGCGACAGGAGGACAGGGTCGGATACGCAGTATTTT. This codes for CASSDRRTGSDTQYF.

This clone was counted at least ten times. The chain carries TRBV10-3 and TRBJ2-4; D gene uncertain. The CDR3 covers 11 residues. Trimming left V 6 bases short and J 7 bases short, with 7 bases between. Germline lookup yields CDR1 ENHRY and CDR2 SYGVKD. The DNA of the CDR3 is TGTGCCATCAGAGAACGGAACATTCAGTACTTC. This translates into CAIRERNIQYF.

The chain joins TRBV9 to TRBJ2-3; no reliable D call. The ends were cut back, 4 bases at V and 1 base at J, with 7 bases in the middle. This CDR3 region has 13 residues. Germline values: CDR1 SGDLS, CDR2 YYNGEE. CDR3 residues: CASSLRGTDTQYF. CDR3 in DNA: TGTGCCAGCAGCCTACGAGGCACAGATACGCAGTATTTT.

The chain recombines TRBV28 with TRBJ1-5; D possibly corresponds to TRBD1 (6 bases). Trimming cost V 3 bases and J 2 bases, with 11 bases left between them. Germline V gene data show CDR1 as MDHEN and CDR2 as SYDVKM. This CDR3 comprises 15 residues. The CDR3 nucleotides read TGTGCCAGCAGTTTTCGGGAGGGGGGCAATCAGCCCCAGCATTTT. Protein: CASSFREGGNQPQHF.

This clone was seen many times. The chain joins TRBV5-1 to TRBJ2-7; 8 positions match TRBD1. This CDR3 has 15 amino acids. Trimming cost V 2 bases and J 7 bases; bases outside gene matches: 11. Germline-derived CDR1 and CDR2 are SGHRS and YFSETQ. The CDR3 sequence: CASSFLPTGDGEQYF. DNA of the CDR3: TGCGCCAGCAGCTTTCTTCCGACAGGGGACGGTGAGCAGTACTTC.

This clone appeared a few times. The chain employs TRBV5-1 and TRBJ2-1; possible D gene TRBD2, 7 bases. The ends were cut back, 3 bases at V and 7 bases at J, with 23 bases in the middle. Germline CDR1 and CDR2: SGHRS and YFSETQ. The CDR3 length is 17 residues. CDR3 region: CASSSLVGGGPRNEQFF. CDR3 nucleotide sequence: TGCGCCAGCAGCTCCCTTGTAGGGGGAGGGCCGAGGAATGAGCAGTTCTTC.

The J gene is TRBJ2-1, the V gene TRBV7-2; 7 nucleotides agree with TRBD1. The CDR3 is 15 residues long. V lost 1 base, J lost 6 bases, and 6 bases stayed unmatched. Germline CDR1 and CDR2: SGHTA and FQGNSA. The CDR3 spells CASSLVQGRGNEQFF. The CDR3 coding sequence is TGTGCCAGCAGCTTAGTACAGGGGCGAGGCAATGAGCAGTTCTTC.

The rearrangement uses TRBV7-2 and TRBJ1-4, with 8 bases identical to TRBD1. J was trimmed by 5 bases and V by 5 bases; bases with no gene match: 7. Germline CDR1 is SGHTA and CDR2 is FQGNSA. This CDR3 contains 15 residues. Here the CDR3 DNA reads TGTGCCAGCAGCCAATTCAGGGGGCTGAATGAAAAACTGTTTTTT. Its translation is CASSQFRGLNEKLFF.

This sequence joins TRBV5-1 and TRBJ1-2; 7 bases are a match to TRBD1. Germline V CDR1 and CDR2: SGHRS, YFSETQ. The CDR3 loop spans 14 amino acids. Trimming took 7 bases from V and 3 from J; bases not matched to a gene: 9. CDR3 nucleotide sequence: TGCGCCAGCGGGGGAAATACAGGGGACTATGGCTACACCTTC. This translates into CASGGNTGDYGYTF.

This clone was counted between two and nine times. The V and J genes are TRBV11-2 and TRBJ1-4; D perhaps matches TRBD1 (5 bases). V lost 5 bases and J 7 bases, leaving 11 bases between the germline ends. CDR1 and CDR2 (germline): SGHAT, FQNNGV. This CDR3 has 13 amino acids. CDR3 bases: TGTGCCAGCAGCCGCGGGGCAGGTGAAAAACTGTTTTTT. It translates to CASSRGAGEKLFF.

This clone was detected only a few times. V usage is TRBV11-2 and J usage is TRBJ2-1, with 14 bases that match TRBD2. CDR1 and CDR2 (germline): SGHAT, FQNNGV. The CDR3 runs to 14 residues. Losses at the gene ends were 1 base for V and 11 bases for J; bases not matched to a gene: 1. CDR3 bases: TGTGCCAGCAGCTTAGGGACTAGCGGGGGGCAGCAGTTCTTC. Its protein is CASSLGTSGGQQFF.

V is TRBV6-1 and J is TRBJ2-5, with a weak D call TRBD2 (5 bases). The J call may be incorrect, as the DNA end agrees better with TRBJ2-7. The CDR3 totals 14 residues. The germline CDR1 and CDR2 sequences are MNHNS and SASEGT. The CDR3 here is CASSDSGRVYEQYF. For the CDR3, the DNA is TGTGCCAGCAGTGACTCGGGGAGAGTATACGAGCAGTACTTC.